The 18 T cell receptor beta chains in this list originate from one sample, sequenced in a study of cytomegalovirus exposure and HLA in healthy donors. PCR amplification relied on 60 Vbeta primers (plus 13 Jbeta primers). Repertoires were generated with immunoSEQ multiplex PCR, while TCRdb's copy carries only in-frame clones and drops some. The table has about 230,000 clones, roughly 78% seen once. Sequences were obtained from PBMCs. These receptors all come from a boy aged 5-17 years in good health and CMV-seronegative.

The chain is built from TRBV27 and TRBJ1-2, with TRBD1 identical over 10 bases. Germline values: CDR1 MNHEY, CDR2 SMNVEV (reference sequence). V lost 6 bases to trimming and J lost 10 bases; unmatched junction nucleotides: 8. CDR3 length equals 13 residues. CDR3 loop: CASSYRDRGLYTF. DNA for the CDR3: TGTGCCAGCAGCTACCGGGACAGGGGCCTCTACACCTTC.

The rearrangement links TRBV2 to TRBJ2-7, with TRBD2 as a possible D gene (6 bases). Germline V gene sequence: CDR1 SNHLY, CDR2 FYNNEI. The V end was cut by 7 bases, the J end by 3 bases, with 13 bases between. The CDR3 is 13 amino acids. CDR3 protein: CASNDGLHYEQYF. CDR3 coding DNA: TGTGCCAGCAATGACGGACTACACTACGAGCAGTACTTC.

The CDR3 here is CASTLDVQASGTQYF. The CDR3 nucleotides read TGTGCCAGTACCTTAGACGTACAGGCCTCAGGGACCCAGTACTTC. The genes are TRBV6-1 and TRBJ2-5; D might be TRBD1 (5 bases). V gave up 9 bases and J gave up 7 bases, with 24 bases separating them. There are 15 residues in the CDR3. Germline CDR1 reads MNHNS; CDR2 reads SASEGT.

The chain carries TRBV30 and TRBJ2-7; the D gene is possibly TRBD2 (5 bases). V was pared by 2 bases and J by 2 bases, with 7 bases between. The CDR3 extends over 12 amino acids. CDR1 GTSNPN and CDR2 SVGIG come from the germline V gene (reference sequence). The CDR3 protein is CAWSSTTYEQYF. The CDR3 DNA reads as TGTGCCTGGAGTTCGACTACCTACGAGCAGTACTTC.

The genes are TRBV5-8 and TRBJ1-2, with D possibly matching TRBD1 (5 bases). Germline CDR1 and CDR2: SGHTS and YDEGEE. The ends were cut back, 4 bases at V and 6 bases at J, with 16 bases in the middle. This CDR3 is 14 amino acids long. This CDR3 reads CASSAWDSGDGYTF. CDR3 bases: TGTGCCAGCAGCGCATGGGACTCCGGCGATGGCTACACCTTC.

The J gene is TRBJ1-5, the V gene TRBV6-6; D gene unclear. Trimming removed 0 bases from V and 6 bases from J, with 6 bases in between. The CDR3 loop spans 13 amino acids. Germline CDR1 and CDR2: MNHNY and SVGAGI (reference sequence). Here the CDR3 reads CASSYSSGQPQHF. CDR3 DNA: TGTGCCAGCAGTTACTCGTCCGGTCAGCCCCAGCATTTT.

The V gene is TRBV9, the J gene TRBJ2-7; 9 nucleotides match TRBD1. Germline values: CDR1 SGDLS, CDR2 YYNGEE. This CDR3 comprises 15 residues. Losses at the gene ends were 0 bases for V and 7 bases for J; bases not matched to a gene: 8. The CDR3 loop is CASSVAGTGKEEQYF. The CDR3 DNA reads as TGTGCCAGCAGCGTAGCGGGGACAGGGAAAGAAGAGCAGTACTTC.

The V call is TRBV5-8, the J call TRBJ2-6; 10 positions match TRBD2. The CDR3 sequence is 19 residues long. The V gene end was trimmed by 2 bases and the J gene end by 2 bases; junction bases not matched to a gene: 10. CDR1 is SGHTS and CDR2 is YDEGEE in the germline V gene. The DNA of the CDR3 is TGTGCCAGCAGCTTTACCCGAGCGGGGGGGCCGACTGGGGCCAACGTCCTGACTTTC. Amino acids: CASSFTRAGGPTGANVLTF.

The rearrangement uses TRBV6-5 and TRBJ1-2, with 7 bases fitting TRBD1. Unmatched junction bases numbered 7, after V lost 0 bases and J lost 6 bases. The CDR3 runs to 15 residues. From germline, CDR1 is MNHEY and CDR2 SVGAGI. The CDR3 nucleotides read TGTGCCAGCAGTTACTCCGGGACAGAGACTGATGGCTACACCTTC. Translating it yields CASSYSGTETDGYTF.

The chain uses TRBV30 and TRBJ1-5; D call uncertain. Trimming shortened V by 4 bases and J by 4 bases, and 11 bases separated the two germline ends. The CDR3 loop spans 13 amino acids. Germline V gene lookup returns CDR1 GTSNPN and CDR2 SVGIG (reference sequence). In DNA form, the CDR3 reads TGTGCCTGGAAGGAGCGGCGGAATCAGCCCCAGCATTTT. Protein product: CAWKERRNQPQHF. Supplemented by reference TRBV30 and TRBJ1-5, the full variable domain reads SQTIHQWPATLVQPVGSPLSLECTVEGTSNPNLYWYRQAAGRGLQLLFYSVGIGQISSEVPQNLSASRPQDRQFILSSKKLLLSDSGFYLCAWKERRNQPQHFGDGTRLSIL.

The chain links TRBV9 to TRBJ2-6; perhaps TRBD2 as D (5 bases). CDR1 is SGDLS, CDR2 YYNGEE, per germline. The CDR3 consists of 19 residues. V was pared by 3 bases and J by 0 bases, with 19 bases between. The CDR3, as DNA: TGTGCCAGCAGCGGCGATCGGAGGACCCCAAGCTCTGGGGCCAACGTCCTGACTTTC. Its translation is CASSGDRRTPSSGANVLTF.

The chain is built from TRBV5-5 and TRBJ1-4; D is perhaps TRBD1 (5 bases). CDR3 size: 15 residues. Trimming stripped 3 bases from V and 8 bases from J, with 17 bases between. The germline gives CDR1 SGHKS, CDR2 YYEKEE (reference sequence). CDR3 DNA sequence: TGTGCCAGCAGCTACATATCAGGGTCGTACGAAAAACTGTTTTTT. The encoded protein is CASSYISGSYEKLFF.

The V call is TRBV6-1, the J call TRBJ1-5; D is uncertain. There are 17 residues in the CDR3. Per the germline V gene, CDR1 is MNHNS and CDR2 is SASEGT. V gave up 1 base and J gave up 4 bases, with 17 bases separating them. The CDR3 reads CASSEVRGPRRNQPQHF. In DNA form, the CDR3 reads TGTGCCAGCAGTGAAGTACGAGGGCCAAGAAGAAATCAGCCCCAGCATTTT.

This clone was found once. This rearrangement joins TRBV7-2 to TRBJ2-7; 9 bases match TRBD2. Germline CDR1 reads SGHTA; CDR2 reads FQGNSA. V dropped 3 bases and J dropped 7; count of bases not matched to a gene: 7. The CDR3 extends over 14 amino acids. For the CDR3, the DNA is TGTGCCAGCAGCTTGCTCCAGCGGGAGGAGGAGCAGTACTTC. Amino acids: CASSLLQREEEQYF.

This chain connects TRBV28 to TRBJ1-5; possible D gene TRBD1, 6 bases. This CDR3 region has 16 residues. Trimming removed 6 bases at V and 3 bases at J, with 18 bases between. The V gene's germline CDR1 is MDHEN and CDR2 SYDVKM. This CDR3 reads CASSPRDKGFNQPQHF. As DNA, the CDR3 is TGTGCCAGCAGCCCCCGGGACAAAGGGTTCAATCAGCCCCAGCATTTT.

The rearrangement uses TRBV9 and TRBJ2-7; 9 nucleotides match TRBD1. The germline CDR1 and CDR2 sequences are SGDLS and YYNGEE. The CDR3 loop spans 15 amino acids. J lost 5 bases, V lost 2 bases, and 8 bases had no gene match. CDR3 sequence reads: CASSVGGQGNHEQYF. The CDR3 DNA sequence: TGTGCCAGCAGCGTGGGGGGACAGGGAAACCACGAGCAGTACTTC.

The V gene is TRBV23-1, the J gene TRBJ2-3; 9 positions match TRBD2. TRBV23-1 is labeled an ORF, and its function is uncertain. CDR3 length equals 16 residues. V lost 4 bases, J lost 2 bases, and 7 bases stayed unmatched. For the CDR3, the DNA is TGCGCCAGCAGTCTCGAGCGGGGGGCTCCCACAGATACGCAGTATTTT. Translating it yields CASSLERGAPTDTQYF.

The rearrangement uses TRBV6-5 and TRBJ1-2, with D possibly matching TRBD1 (5 bases). Looked up from germline, CDR1 is MNHEY and CDR2 is SVGAGI. Trimming took off 9 bases at V and 10 bases at J, with 15 bases between the two ends. The CDR3 spans 11 residues. CDR3 nucleotide sequence: TGTGCCAGTGGCCGCAGGGAGGACTACACCTTC. It codes for CASGRREDYTF.